Listed below are T cell receptor beta chains from one sample, sequenced in a study of identical twins. TCRdb fed the 5' RACE reads into MiXCR, producing one record per CDR3 protein. This sample has around 450,000 distinct CDR3 sequences, with around 14% found just once. Another study also made use of these data, one on yellow fever vaccine responses in identical twins.

The sequencing sample was made of CD4+ T cells sorted from blood. The receptors here all came from a woman younger than 35 in good health. Both conserved end residues are part of each CDR3. The D gene is left open where the match is weak. Rows give clone size only sometimes, using once, few, many, or a class for an expanded clone.

d_call: TRBD1
j_call: TRBJ2-1
v_call: TRBV19
clone_size: -
cdr3_nt: TGTGCCAGTAGTCGGGACAGGGGGGCTGAGCAGTTCTTC
cdr3_aa: CASSRDRGAEQFF

d_call: -
j_call: TRBJ1-2
v_call: TRBV10-3
clone_size: -
cdr3_nt: TGTGCCATCAGTGAGTCGATATTGCCCGGGGGCTACACCTTC
cdr3_aa: CAISESILPGGYTF

d_call: -
j_call: TRBJ2-7
v_call: TRBV27
clone_size: -
cdr3_nt: TGTGCCAGCACCCTACAACGGGACTGTCTATGCGGGCAGTACTTC
cdr3_aa: CASTLQRDCLCGQYF

d_call: -
j_call: TRBJ2-1
v_call: TRBV28
clone_size: -
cdr3_nt: TGTGCCAGCAGTGAGGGACGGTCCTACAATGAGCAGTTCTTC
cdr3_aa: CASSEGRSYNEQFF

d_call: -
j_call: TRBJ1-6
v_call: TRBV20-1
clone_size: many
cdr3_nt: TGCAGTGCTATTGAAAATTCACCCCTCCACTTT
cdr3_aa: CSAIENSPLHF

d_call: TRBD2
j_call: TRBJ2-5
v_call: TRBV20-1
clone_size: -
cdr3_nt: TGCAGTGCTAGAGGGACTAGCGGTCAAGAGACCCAGTACTTC
cdr3_aa: CSARGTSGQETQYF

d_call: -
j_call: TRBJ2-3
v_call: TRBV5-6
clone_size: many
cdr3_nt: TGTGCCAGCAGCCTGGCGGGGCCCGATACGCAGTATTTT
cdr3_aa: CASSLAGPDTQYF

d_call: -
j_call: TRBJ1-1
v_call: TRBV20-1
clone_size: many
cdr3_nt: TGCAGTGCTAAACAGAGCATGAACACTGAAGCTTTCTTT
cdr3_aa: CSAKQSMNTEAFF

d_call: -
j_call: TRBJ2-2
v_call: TRBV4-3
clone_size: few
cdr3_nt: TGCGCCAGCAGCCTGAAGACCCTGAACACCGGGGAGCTGTTTTTT
cdr3_aa: CASSLKTLNTGELFF

d_call: TRBD1
j_call: TRBJ2-6
v_call: TRBV29-1
clone_size: many
cdr3_nt: TGCAGCGTTGCGGACAGGGTAGGCTCTGGGGCCAACGTCCTGACTTTC
cdr3_aa: CSVADRVGSGANVLTF

d_call: TRBD2
j_call: TRBJ2-7
v_call: TRBV7-3
clone_size: few
cdr3_nt: TGTGCCAGCAGCCCAGCGGGGGCGAGAGAGCAGTACTTC
cdr3_aa: CASSPAGAREQYF

d_call: -
j_call: TRBJ1-2
v_call: TRBV28
clone_size: few
cdr3_nt: TGTGCCAGCAGCCCGTTACAGGGCTACTATGGCTACACCTTC
cdr3_aa: CASSPLQGYYGYTF

d_call: TRBD1
j_call: TRBJ2-7
v_call: TRBV5-1
clone_size: few
cdr3_nt: TGCGCCAGCAGCTTGGATGGTGGGACAGGGTACGGCGAGCAGTACTTC
cdr3_aa: CASSLDGGTGYGEQYF

d_call: TRBD1
j_call: TRBJ2-5
v_call: TRBV28
clone_size: -
cdr3_nt: TGTGCCAGCAGTTTTCCCCCCGGGACAGAGGGACAGACCCAGTACTTC
cdr3_aa: CASSFPPGTEGQTQYF

d_call: -
j_call: TRBJ1-2
v_call: TRBV28
clone_size: many
cdr3_nt: TGTGCCAGCAGTGCTCACAGGAACTATGGCTACACCTTC
cdr3_aa: CASSAHRNYGYTF

d_call: TRBD1
j_call: TRBJ2-2
v_call: TRBV27
clone_size: few
cdr3_nt: TGTGCCAGCAGTTCCCGGACAGGGAAAAACACCGGGGAGCTGTTTTTT
cdr3_aa: CASSSRTGKNTGELFF

d_call: -
j_call: TRBJ2-3
v_call: TRBV20-1
clone_size: few
cdr3_nt: TGCAGTGCCCAACGCGGGACAACCCGAGATACGCAGTATTTT
cdr3_aa: CSAQRGTTRDTQYF

d_call: -
j_call: TRBJ2-2
v_call: TRBV12-3/TRBV12-4
clone_size: -
cdr3_nt: TGTGCCAGCAGTCCGTTACCCTTCGGGAACACCGGGGAGCTGTTTTTT
cdr3_aa: CASSPLPFGNTGELFF

d_call: -
j_call: TRBJ2-5
v_call: TRBV29-1
clone_size: few
cdr3_nt: TGCAGCACCCGGACGCAAGAGACCCAGTACTTC
cdr3_aa: CSTRTQETQYF

d_call: -
j_call: TRBJ1-5
v_call: TRBV3-1
clone_size: -
cdr3_nt: TGTGCCAGCAGCCAAGGGGGGGCTGGTCAGCCCCAGCATTTT
cdr3_aa: CASSQGGAGQPQHF

d_call: -
j_call: TRBJ2-3
v_call: TRBV20-1
clone_size: -
cdr3_nt: TGCAGTGCGAACACAGATACGCAGTATTTT
cdr3_aa: CSANTDTQYF

d_call: TRBD1
j_call: TRBJ2-7
v_call: TRBV24-1
clone_size: -
cdr3_nt: TGTGCCACCAGTGATCCGGGGACAGGGAATTCCTACGAGCAGTACTTC
cdr3_aa: CATSDPGTGNSYEQYF

d_call: TRBD2
j_call: TRBJ2-2
v_call: TRBV4-3
clone_size: many
cdr3_nt: TGCGCCAGCAGCCGACTAGCGGGAGCCGGGGAGCTGTTTTTT
cdr3_aa: CASSRLAGAGELFF

d_call: -
j_call: TRBJ1-4
v_call: TRBV9
clone_size: few
cdr3_nt: TGTGCCAGCAGCTCGACAGGCTTTGGGGAAAAACTGTTTTTT
cdr3_aa: CASSSTGFGEKLFF

d_call: -
j_call: TRBJ2-7
v_call: TRBV6-2/TRBV6-3
clone_size: many
cdr3_nt: TGTGCCAGTAACGCGATAAGCTCCTACGAGCAGTACTTC
cdr3_aa: CASNAISSYEQYF

d_call: TRBD2
j_call: TRBJ2-1
v_call: TRBV7-2
clone_size: -
cdr3_nt: TGTGCCAGCAGCTTTTCGGGAGGGATCAATGAGCAGTTCTTC
cdr3_aa: CASSFSGGINEQFF

d_call: TRBD2
j_call: TRBJ2-3
v_call: TRBV12-3/TRBV12-4
clone_size: -
cdr3_nt: TGTGCCAGCAGTTTCTCTAGCGGGGGGATTCCCACAGATACGCAGTATTTT
cdr3_aa: CASSFSSGGIPTDTQYF

d_call: -
j_call: TRBJ2-1
v_call: TRBV5-1
clone_size: many
cdr3_nt: TGCGCCAGCAGCTTGGACCTGGGTGAGCAGTTCTTC
cdr3_aa: CASSLDLGEQFF

d_call: -
j_call: TRBJ2-5
v_call: TRBV11-2
clone_size: -
cdr3_nt: TGTGCCAGCAGCCCCCAGGGGGGCCGACAAGAGACCCAGTACTTC
cdr3_aa: CASSPQGGRQETQYF

d_call: -
j_call: TRBJ2-2
v_call: TRBV4-2
clone_size: -
cdr3_nt: TGTGCCAGCAGCCAAGATTGGCAGGGCAACACCGGGGAGCTGTTTTTT
cdr3_aa: CASSQDWQGNTGELFF

d_call: -
j_call: TRBJ2-4
v_call: TRBV27
clone_size: -
cdr3_nt: TGTGCCAACAGTTTAATAGGCGTTCAGTACTTC
cdr3_aa: CANSLIGVQYF

d_call: -
j_call: TRBJ1-2
v_call: TRBV6-1
clone_size: -
cdr3_nt: TGTGCCAGCAGTCGAACAGGATCCGGAGATGGCTACACCTTC
cdr3_aa: CASSRTGSGDGYTF

d_call: TRBD1
j_call: TRBJ2-7
v_call: TRBV20-1
clone_size: -
cdr3_nt: TGCAGTGCTAGGGGATACAGGGGAAAGTACGAGCAGTACTTC
cdr3_aa: CSARGYRGKYEQYF

d_call: TRBD2
j_call: TRBJ2-5
v_call: TRBV5-1
clone_size: few
cdr3_nt: TGCGCCAGCAGCTTGGATCCTAGCGGGGGACAAGAGACCCAGTACTTC
cdr3_aa: CASSLDPSGGQETQYF

d_call: -
j_call: TRBJ2-1
v_call: TRBV6-2/TRBV6-3
clone_size: few
cdr3_nt: TGTGCCAGCAGTTACTCGGCCTATGAGCAGTTCTTC
cdr3_aa: CASSYSAYEQFF

d_call: -
j_call: TRBJ2-7
v_call: TRBV5-1
clone_size: -
cdr3_nt: TGCGCCAGCAGCCCCGGAGGAGGGATGACCTACGAGCAGTACTTC
cdr3_aa: CASSPGGGMTYEQYF

d_call: TRBD2
j_call: TRBJ2-2
v_call: TRBV10-3
clone_size: few
cdr3_nt: TGTGCCATCAAGGGAGCTAGCGGGGGCGACACCGGGGAGCTGTTTTTT
cdr3_aa: CAIKGASGGDTGELFF

d_call: -
j_call: TRBJ2-1
v_call: TRBV15
clone_size: few
cdr3_nt: TGTGCCACCAGCAGAGGAGGGAACCATGAGCAGTTCTTC
cdr3_aa: CATSRGGNHEQFF